This T cell receptor beta chain was found in a study of post-analysis software for immune sequencing data. Whole-study context: Both relapsing-remitting and secondary progressive multiple sclerosis featured among the disease courses, as did progressive-relapsing multiple sclerosis.

Findings of the study overall: Included in a set of about five TRBV segments more frequent in patients than controls were TRBV5-6, TRBV5-1 and TRBV20-1. Versus controls, multiple sclerosis patients showed significantly lower diversity (normalized Chao1).

Trimming stripped 5 bases from V and 6 bases from J, with 20 bases between. The length of the CDR3 is 16 residues. Looked up from germline, CDR1 is MDHEN and CDR2 is SYDVKM. TCR beta cDNA libraries had unique molecular identifiers. Roughly 0.5 million cDNA molecules were obtained from around 1 to 10 million T cells. MiXCR, run by TCRdb on the PCR reads, gives a single entry per CDR3 protein. The repertoire consists of hundreds of thousands of distinct CDR3 sequences, with approximately 45% occurring once and the leading ten covering about an eighth. A note on this clonotype: Its target is not known.

Sequencing was carried out using blood. The TCR comes from a girl aged 10 to 17 with multiple sclerosis. The V and J genes are TRBV28 and TRBJ2-1; tentatively, D is TRBD1 or TRBD2 (5 bases each). CDR3 loop: CASSTQWDQGLNEQFF. DNA for the CDR3: TGTGCCAGCAGTACCCAGTGGGACCAAGGGCTCAATGAGCAGTTCTTC.